These 14 T cell receptor beta chains came from one sample sequenced in a study of early T cells in non-severe SARS-CoV-2 infection. TCRdb reprocessed the 5' RACE reads with MiXCR, giving one entry per CDR3 protein. The table includes fewer than 80,000 distinct CDR3 sequences, over 3.5% detected once. The material was whole blood, obtained at baseline. The receptors here all came from an adult who was a healthcare worker with PCR-confirmed SARS-CoV-2 infection or an uninfected control (not recorded which). The donor label of this sample is uncertain.

This chain joins TRBV6-1 and TRBJ2-2; D is undetermined. The CDR3 has 15 amino acids. Germline-derived CDR1 and CDR2 are MNHNS and SASEGT. V was cut by 6 bases and J by 1 base, with 12 bases left in between. The CDR3 nucleotides are TGTGCCAGCAGCGGAAGGACGGGGAACACCGGGGAGCTGTTTTTT. This encodes CASSGRTGNTGELFF.

This clonotype was found once. A much bigger clone sits one base away, suggesting this may be a read error. This rearrangement joins TRBV4-2 to TRBJ1-1, with 12 bases aligning to TRBD1. This CDR3 is 17 amino acids long. The germline V gene encodes CDR1 LGHNA and CDR2 YNFKEQ. CDR3 sequence (DNA): TGTGTCAGCAGCCAAGCCGGGACAGGGGGCTCTAACACTGAAGCTTTCTTT. It yields the protein CVSSQAGTGGSNTEAFF.

This clonotype appeared many times. The chain couples TRBV6-1 to TRBJ1-1; D gene uncertain. The germline V and J ends were trimmed by 4 bases and 7 bases, with 10 bases remaining between them. The germline CDR1 and CDR2 sequences are MNHNS and SASEGT. This CDR3 region has 12 residues. Here the CDR3 DNA reads TGTGCCAGCAGTGGTGGGAGGGTTGAAGCTTTCTTT. Protein: CASSGGRVEAFF.

This clonotype came up many times. The V gene is TRBV6-2 or TRBV6-3, the J gene TRBJ2-1; D ambiguous. From germline, CDR1 is MNHEY and CDR2 SVGEGT. V lost 6 bases and J lost 10, with 7 bases in between. This CDR3 is built from 10 residues. The CDR3 loop reads CASSKQEQFF. CDR3 nucleotide sequence: TGTGCCAGCAGCAAACAGGAGCAGTTCTTC.

The chain recombines TRBV27 with TRBJ2-2, with TRBD2 identical over 11 bases. The length of the CDR3 is 17 residues. Germline CDR1 reads MNHEY; CDR2 reads SMNVEV (reference sequence). The V and J ends lost 6 bases and 2 bases, in that order; junction bases with no gene match: 8. CDR3 coding DNA: TGTGCCAGCAGATTACTAGCGGGGGCCACTAACACCGGGGAGCTGTTTTTT. This codes for CASRLLAGATNTGELFF.

There are a few counts of this clonotype. The chain recombines TRBV13 with TRBJ1-1, with TRBD1 matching 8 bases. Germline V CDR1 and CDR2: PRHDT, FYEKMQ (reference sequence). This CDR3 contains 14 residues. The junction had 5 bases not matched to a gene; V was cut back by 5 bases and J by 3 bases. CDR3 in DNA: TGTGCCAGCAGCCATTACAGGGGGGACACTGAAGCTTTCTTT. This translates into CASSHYRGDTEAFF.

J is TRBJ1-3 and V is TRBV19; unclear D gene. Germline V gene sequence: CDR1 LNHDA, CDR2 SQIVND (reference sequence). The CDR3 contains 13 residues. The ends were cut back, 7 bases at V and 9 bases at J, with 16 bases in the middle. CDR3 nucleotides: TGTGCCAGTAAGACGGTATCCCCGAGCACCATATATTTT. Protein sequence: CASKTVSPSTIYF.

This clonotype was seen at least ten times. The chain combines TRBV5-6 with TRBJ2-7; D is possibly TRBD1 (6 bases). V was cut by 0 bases and J by 3 bases, with 10 bases left in between. CDR1 and CDR2 from the germline V gene are SGHDT and YYEEEE. This CDR3 is built from 14 residues. CDR3 nucleotide sequence: TGTGCCAGCAGCTTGGTAGGGGGTTACTACGAGCAGTACTTC. Its translation is CASSLVGGYYEQYF.

The chain couples TRBV11-2 to TRBJ2-5; 9 positions match TRBD2. Trimming removed 3 bases from V and 0 bases from J; junction bases left unmatched: 2. Germline CDR1 is SGHAT and CDR2 is FQNNGV. The CDR3 totals 15 residues. CDR3 amino acids: CASSFLAGNQETQYF. The CDR3 DNA follows: TGTGCCAGCAGCTTCCTAGCGGGGAACCAAGAGACCCAGTACTTC.

V is TRBV7-3 and J is TRBJ1-1; the D is unclear. This CDR3 region has 16 residues. Germline V gene data show CDR1 as SGHTA and CDR2 as FQGTGA. V was clipped by 6 bases and J by 5 bases, with 22 bases between them. The CDR3 DNA reads as TGTGCCAGCAGTTCCCTTGCCGGTGAGGGCAGGACTGAAGCTTTCTTT. Its translation is CASSSLAGEGRTEAFF.

This clonotype was recorded at least ten times. The chain uses TRBV20-1 and TRBJ2-1; maybe TRBD2 (6 bases). This CDR3 has 17 amino acids. CDR1 and CDR2 (germline): DFQATT, SNEGSKA (reference sequence). Trimming shortened V by 0 bases and J by 1 base, and 16 bases separated the two germline ends. The CDR3 nucleotides read TGCAGTGCTAGAGATTTTATTGGCGGGGAATCCTACAATGAGCAGTTCTTC. Amino acids: CSARDFIGGESYNEQFF.

This clonotype was observed once. This chain connects TRBV20-1 to TRBJ2-5; 8 bases are a match to TRBD2. Germline V CDR1 and CDR2: DFQATT, SNEGSKA (reference sequence). Losses at the gene ends were 4 bases for V and 1 base for J; bases not matched to a gene: 8. This CDR3 comprises 15 residues. The CDR3 nucleotides read TGCAGTGCTAAGGGACTAGGCTCCCGCCAAGAGACCCAGTACTTC. Translation: CSAKGLGSRQETQYF.

At least ten counts were recorded for this clonotype. The chain joins TRBV4-1 to TRBJ2-3; maybe TRBD2 (7 bases). The CDR3 extends over 15 amino acids. From germline, CDR1 is MGHRA and CDR2 YSYEKL. V lost 4 bases and J 6 bases, leaving 17 bases between the germline ends. In DNA, the CDR3 is TGCGCCAGCAGCCTACCCCGGGGGGCTACCGATACGCAGTATTTT. This encodes CASSLPRGATDTQYF.

This clonotype was detected ten times or more. The chain employs TRBV7-6 and TRBJ1-1; unclear D gene. CDR1 is SGHVS and CDR2 is FNYEAQ in the germline V gene. Trimming removed 5 bases from V and 8 bases from J, with 12 bases in between. The CDR3 extends over 12 amino acids. The CDR3 spells CASSQSGAEAFF. DNA of the CDR3: TGTGCCAGCAGCCAGTCTGGAGCCGAAGCTTTCTTT.